A single sample gave rise to the 11 T cell receptor beta chains below, sequenced in a study of blood T cell repertoires in COVID-19. The data were produced by immunoSEQ multiplex PCR, yet TCRdb's version contains in-frame clones alone and is incomplete. This table holds tens of thousands of clones, 85% found once. Sequencing was done on a sample of peripheral blood. Receptors were obtained from an elderly man with acute or convalescent COVID-19.

The chain has TRBV6-5 and TRBJ1-4; possibly TRBD1 for D (6 bases). This CDR3 spans 14 amino acids. Deletions cut 7 bases from V and 6 bases from J, with 15 bases between. Germline-derived CDR1 and CDR2 are MNHEY and SVGAGI. CDR3 in DNA: TGTGCCAGCAACCCACAGGGAAGGGATGAAAAACTGTTTTTT. Its protein product is CASNPQGRDEKLFF.

The gene calls are TRBV3-1 (or the pseudogene TRBV3-2) and TRBJ2-1; no clear D. This CDR3 is built from 12 residues. V dropped 5 bases and J dropped 5 bases, with 7 bases sitting between them. Germline loops: CDR1 LGHDT, CDR2 YNNKEL (reference sequence). CDR3 sequence (DNA): TGTGCCAGCAGCATGTTCAACAATGAGCAGTTCTTC. This codes for CASSMFNNEQFF.

This clone came up once. The chain has TRBV2 and TRBJ2-5; TRBD2 matches 12 bases. V shed 6 bases, J shed 2 bases, and the junction held 4 bases outside the gene matches. Looked up from germline, CDR1 is SNHLY and CDR2 is FYNNEI. The CDR3 covers 15 residues. CDR3 in DNA: TGTGCCAGCAGGACTAGCGGGAGATCGCAAGAGACCCAGTACTTC. Its protein product is CASRTSGRSQETQYF. Variable domain in full (rest from reference TRBV2 and TRBJ2-5): EPEVTQTPSHQVTQMGQEVILRCVPISNHLYFYWYRQILGQKVEFLVSFYNNEISEKSEIFDDQFSVERPDGSNFTLKIRSTKLEDSAMYFCASRTSGRSQETQYFGPGTRLLVL.

V usage is TRBV27 and J usage is TRBJ2-1, with TRBD2 identical over 12 bases. V dropped 4 bases and J dropped 8; count of bases not matched to a gene: 6. Per germline, CDR1 MNHEY and CDR2 SMNVEV (reference sequence). There are 15 residues in the CDR3. The CDR3 sequence: CASSSLAGGRYEQFF. DNA of the CDR3: TGTGCCAGCAGTTCCCTAGCGGGGGGGCGGTATGAGCAGTTCTTC.

This chain uses TRBV19 with TRBJ1-1; 9 positions match TRBD1. V lost 6 bases to trimming and J lost 11 bases; unmatched junction nucleotides: 7. Germline lookup yields CDR1 LNHDA and CDR2 SQIVND (reference sequence). The CDR3 runs to 12 residues. The CDR3, as DNA: TGTGCCAGTAGAGTGACAGGGGGTGACGCTTTCTTT. This gives the protein CASRVTGGDAFF.

V and J are TRBV6-1 and TRBJ1-1; 8 bases map to TRBD1. Looked up from germline, CDR1 is MNHNS and CDR2 is SASEGT. The CDR3 sequence is 12 residues long. J gave up 8 bases and V 3 bases, and 2 bases lay outside the gene matches. The CDR3 region is CASSDRDREAFF. The CDR3 DNA is TGTGCCAGCAGTGACCGGGACAGGGAAGCTTTCTTT.

The J gene is TRBJ1-5, the V gene TRBV28; no reliable D call. CDR3 size: 16 residues. The germline V gene encodes CDR1 MDHEN and CDR2 SYDVKM. V gave up 4 bases and J gave up 0 bases, with 13 bases separating them. CDR3 DNA: TGTGCCAGCAGTTCTGACGGAGTCTATAGCAATCAGCCCCAGCATTTT. Translation gives CASSSDGVYSNQPQHF.

This chain uses TRBV5-3 with TRBJ2-1; 16 bases agree with TRBD2. Being an ORF, TRBV5-3 has a function that is uncertain. V gave up 2 bases and J gave up 7 bases; unmatched junction bases: 18. This CDR3 has 21 amino acids. CDR3: CARSFRTRPGTSGRAGNEQFF. For the CDR3, the DNA is TGTGCCAGAAGCTTTCGGACCCGCCCCGGGACTAGCGGGAGGGCGGGAAATGAGCAGTTCTTC.

J is TRBJ1-2 and V is TRBV4-3; possible D gene TRBD1, 6 bases. The V end lost 5 bases, the J end lost 0 bases, and 16 bases lay between the germline ends. Germline V CDR1 and CDR2: LGHNA, YSLEER. The CDR3 is made up of 16 amino acids. The CDR3 region has the DNA TGCGCCAGCAGCGATGAAACAGGGCCAGCTAACTATGGCTACACCTTC. It translates to CASSDETGPANYGYTF.

This chain's CDR3 is CASRPPPGTTYEQFF. The CDR3 nucleotides read TGTGCCAGCAGGCCCCCACCCGGGACTACATATGAGCAGTTCTTC. The J gene is TRBJ2-1, the V gene TRBV11-2; 7 nucleotides agree with TRBD2. The CDR3 runs 15 residues. Per germline, CDR1 SGHAT and CDR2 FQNNGV. J lost 8 bases, V lost 6 bases, and 13 bases had no gene match.

This chain joins TRBV28 and TRBJ2-5; 7 bases fit TRBD2. Germline V gene lookup returns CDR1 MDHEN and CDR2 SYDVKM. Unmatched junction bases numbered 11, after V lost 7 bases and J lost 6 bases. This CDR3 region has 14 residues. The CDR3 DNA is TGTGCCAGCAAGCAGACGGGGGGTCGGAAGACCCAGTACTTC. It specifies CASKQTGGRKTQYF.